The clone carrying this T cell receptor (beta chain) was detected many times. Each CDR3 protein is one row after TCRdb ran MiXCR on the 5' RACE reads. This sample has about 120,000 distinct CDR3 sequences, with 10% to 15% found just once. The record originates from a study of spatial heterogeneity in lung cancer. Time point denoted: blood at routine non-recurrence follow-up after resection. In each case, whole RNA from tumor, nontumor lung or frozen PBMC was sequenced unsorted. From germline, CDR1 is SQVTM and CDR2 ANQGSEA. The CDR3 is 13 amino acids. The V end lost 4 bases, the J end lost 6 bases, and 13 bases lay between the germline ends.

The chain carries TRBV29-1 and TRBJ1-5; TRBD1 is a possible D gene (6 bases). This specimen consisted of PBMCs, obtained at follow-up. The sequence came from a male donor with early-stage non-small cell lung cancer. In DNA, the CDR3 is TGCAGCGTTGTGTGGGGGGCAGGTCAGCCCCAGCATTTT. Translated: CSVVWGAGQPQHF.